This record looks at one TCR beta chain sequence and its context. This clonotype was seen repeatedly, ten times or more. The antigen it binds to is not known. No qualities accompany the bases; no much larger clone lies one base away. For sequencing, an Illumina HiSeq 2500 was employed. TCR beta libraries were prepared by quantitative 5'-RACE with molecular barcodes. In the authors' own workflow: A new computational method, built on a probabilistic model of VDJ rearrangement, was used to identify disease-linked TCR variants. TCRdb took the public reads, trimmed them with fastp at Q25, ran MiXCR for clone calling and kept in-frame beta chains. Entries that share a CDR3 protein sequence are merged under the most common genes and DNA. In this record, the V and J calls reflect TCRdb's handling and not the investigators' own analysis. Present in this sample are approximately 350,000 distinct CDR3 sequences, under 15% of which were seen just once. The top ten clonotypes cover about 1% of the sample.

The germline V gene encodes CDR1 SEHNR and CDR2 FQNEAQ (reference sequence). V drops 4 bases and J drops 2 bases, leaving 8 bases in between. The CDR3 goes from the cysteine to the phenylalanine over 14 residues. Only CDR3 DNA remains: 42 bases, in frame from the first base. This entry comes from a study of CD8 T cells in ankylosing spondylitis (dated by TCRdb to about 2017). A note on the overall study: To find TCR variants linked to disease, the study profiled T cell receptor beta repertoires in ankylosing spondylitis patients and healthy donors. The full study cohort comprised around 25 ankylosing spondylitis patients and approximately 100 healthy donors. Peripheral blood was sampled, and synovial fluid was additionally collected from ankylosing spondylitis patients. Results the study describes overall, beyond this receptor: The disease-linked clones showed a CD8+ phenotype and occurred at relatively low frequencies in peripheral blood. A TCR beta motif made up of several highly homologous amino acid variants appeared to be characteristic of blood from ankylosing spondylitis patients. Significant enrichment of the disease-linked clones was reported in matched synovial fluid samples from ankylosing spondylitis patients. Some of the motif variants had been reported before in the synovial fluid and blood of reactive arthritis patients, a finding that suggests common disease-initiation mechanisms.

The receptor was derived from a male donor with ankylosing spondylitis or in good health (not recorded which). The receptor chain draws on TRBV7-9 and TRBJ1-4; the D gene is perhaps TRBD1, from 5 matching bases. Input material: blood, either unsorted or a sorted T cell fraction (not recorded which). The CDR3 corresponds to CASSSRQTNEKLFF. In nucleotide form, the sequence is TGTGCCAGCAGCTCCCGACAGACTAATGAAAAACTGTTTTTT.